Shown below are 26 T cell receptor beta chains from a single sample sequenced in a study of T cell changes during pregnancy in multiple sclerosis. The assay was immunoSEQ multiplex PCR, and TCRdb's table has in-frame clones only and misses some. The profile shows more than 55,000 clones, approximately 89% of them singletons. Sequences were derived from peripheral blood, sampled after pregnancy. These receptors were collected from a female donor in good health, enrolled as a control in a pregnancy study.

The CDR3 reads CATSSSGDAGANVLTF. In DNA form, the CDR3 reads TGTGCCACCAGCAGCTCAGGGGACGCTGGGGCCAACGTCCTGACTTTC. This rearrangement joins TRBV15 to TRBJ2-6, with a possible D match to TRBD1 (6 bases). The CDR3 totals 16 residues. The germline V and J ends were trimmed by 3 bases and 2 bases, with 11 bases remaining between them. Germline V gene lookup returns CDR1 LNHNV and CDR2 YYDKDF (reference sequence).

The rearrangement uses TRBV7-9 and TRBJ1-4; D ambiguous. The CDR3 runs to 14 residues. Germline V lookup: CDR1 SEHNR, CDR2 FQNEAQ (reference sequence). V lost 3 bases to trimming and J lost 7 bases, with 12 bases between them. This CDR3 is CASSLDKEREKLFF. The CDR3 DNA sequence: TGTGCCAGCAGCTTGGATAAGGAGCGTGAAAAACTGTTTTTT.

The chain uses TRBV11-2 and TRBJ2-4; 7 bases are a match to TRBD2. Germline trimming cut 3 bases from V and 6 bases from J; bases unmatched to any gene: 8. CDR1 and CDR2 (germline): SGHAT, FQNNGV. The CDR3 is 15 residues long. CDR3 protein: CASSFRRTSRNIQYF. The DNA of the CDR3 is TGTGCCAGCAGCTTTCGCAGGACTAGTAGAAACATTCAGTACTTC.

The V call is TRBV6-6, the J call TRBJ1-2; TRBD1 matches 9 bases. V lost 5 bases, J lost 8 bases, and 12 bases stayed unmatched. The CDR3 loop spans 15 amino acids. Germline CDR1 reads MNHNY; CDR2 reads SVGAGI (reference sequence). CDR3 sequence: CASSSDPGQGRGYTF. The CDR3 bases are TGTGCCAGCAGTAGCGACCCGGGACAGGGAAGAGGCTACACCTTC.

This chain joins TRBV28 and TRBJ2-3, with D unclear. Germline V gives CDR1 MDHEN, CDR2 SYDVKM. The V and J ends lost 7 bases and 4 bases respectively, with 9 bases between them. This CDR3 region has 12 residues. CDR3 in amino acids: CASTTVPDTQYF. The CDR3, as DNA: TGTGCCAGCACAACAGTCCCAGATACGCAGTATTTT. Combining the CDR3 with reference TRBV28 and TRBJ2-3 gives the whole variable domain DVKVTQSSRYLVKRTGEKVFLECVQDMDHENMFWYRQDPGLGLRLIYFSYDVKMKEKGDIPEGYSVSREKKERFSLILESASTNQTSMYLCASTTVPDTQYFGPGTRLTVL.

This clone was seen a few times. The gene calls are TRBV7-9 and TRBJ2-1; D ambiguous. Germline-derived CDR1 and CDR2 are SEHNR and FQNEAQ (reference sequence). The V and J ends lost 0 bases and 3 bases respectively, with 9 bases between them. This CDR3 contains 15 residues. CDR3 DNA: TGTGCCAGCAGCTTAGCGACTTCGTACTACAATGAGCAGTTCTTC. Its protein is CASSLATSYYNEQFF.

In the case of this clone: The junction departs from the called germline gene at one end, perhaps through a read error. V usage is TRBV19 and J usage is TRBJ1-2; D is perhaps TRBD1 (6 bases). The CDR3 runs to 12 residues. Per the germline V gene, CDR1 is LNHDA and CDR2 is SQIVND (reference sequence). As DNA, the CDR3 is TGTGCCAGTAGCGACCTCACCCTTCGACAGGTCTTC. Its translation is CASSDLTLRQVF.

Only a few counts were recorded for this clone. This chain links TRBV29-1 with TRBJ1-2; 8 nucleotides align to TRBD1. The germline V gene has CDR1 SQVTM and CDR2 ANQGSEA. With 3 bases clipped from V and 6 bases from J, the junction kept 9 bases outside the gene matches. CDR3 size: 14 residues. The CDR3: CSVDLYGTGDGYTF. The CDR3 DNA is TGCAGCGTTGACTTATATGGGACAGGTGATGGCTACACCTTC.

V is TRBV29-1 and J is TRBJ2-7; weak D call: TRBD2 (5 bases). Germline lookup yields CDR1 SQVTM and CDR2 ANQGSEA. V dropped 7 bases and J dropped 3 bases, with 7 bases sitting between them. CDR3 length: 10 residues. CDR3 coding DNA: TGCAGCGCCCGGGACTACGAGCAGTACTTC. It encodes CSARDYEQYF.

V gene TRBV29-1 combines with J gene TRBJ2-1; TRBD2 agrees at 9 bases. The V segment lost 4 bases and the J segment 7 bases; nucleotides outside the gene matches: 8. The CDR3 is 14 amino acids. Germline loops: CDR1 SQVTM, CDR2 ANQGSEA. This CDR3 reads CSVVRTSVRNEQFF. The CDR3 nucleotides are TGCAGCGTTGTCAGGACTAGCGTTAGGAATGAGCAGTTCTTC.

The chain links TRBV7-2 to TRBJ1-5, with 7 positions matching TRBD1. J gave up 4 bases and V 5 bases, and 8 bases lay outside the gene matches. Germline CDR1 and CDR2: SGHTA and FQGNSA. The CDR3 consists of 15 residues. This CDR3 is CASSQGTGVNQPQHF. Here the CDR3 DNA reads TGTGCCAGCAGCCAGGGAACAGGGGTTAATCAGCCCCAGCATTTT.

In this sample, this clone turned up a few times. The V and J genes are TRBV6-6 and TRBJ2-7; tentatively, D is TRBD1 (6 bases). This CDR3 has 11 residues. Trimming pared 4 bases from V and 12 bases from J, leaving 13 bases between. Per germline, CDR1 MNHNY and CDR2 SVGAGI (reference sequence). This chain's CDR3 is CASSSGDPVYF. In DNA form, the CDR3 reads TGTGCCAGCAGTTCAGGGGACCCCGTGTACTTC.

This chain joins TRBV5-1 and TRBJ1-2; D unclear. Germline-derived CDR1 and CDR2 are SGHRS and YFSETQ. V lost 1 base to trimming and J lost 4 bases, with 11 bases between them. The CDR3 totals 14 residues. In DNA form, the CDR3 reads TGCGCCAGCAGCTTGAGAGGAGGATCCTATGGCTACACCTTC. Its translation: CASSLRGGSYGYTF.

V is TRBV5-6 and J is TRBJ2-3; D may be TRBD2 (6 bases). Deletions cut 0 bases from V and 4 bases from J, with 12 bases between. There are 15 residues in the CDR3. Germline loops: CDR1 SGHDT, CDR2 YYEEEE. CDR3 loop: CASSLGGGFADTQYF. CDR3 nucleotides: TGTGCCAGCAGCTTGGGTGGGGGGTTCGCAGATACGCAGTATTTT.

The V call is TRBV10-2, the J call TRBJ1-5; 8 nucleotides align to TRBD1. The CDR3 has 15 amino acids. V lost 1 base to trimming and J lost 4 bases; unmatched junction nucleotides: 3. The V gene's germline CDR1 is WSHSY and CDR2 SAAADI. The DNA of the CDR3 is TGCGCCAGCAGTGAGTTCGGACAGGGAAATCAGCCCCAGCATTTT. Translating gives CASSEFGQGNQPQHF.

V gene TRBV19 combines with J gene TRBJ1-2; D is possibly TRBD1 (5 bases). The CDR3 length is 18 residues. Germline CDR1 and CDR2: LNHDA and SQIVND (reference sequence). Trimming left V 1 base short and J 3 bases short, with 21 bases between. The CDR3 loop is CASSIASPGTGRHYGYTF. CDR3 nucleotide sequence: TGTGCCAGTAGTATAGCTTCCCCCGGAACAGGCCGGCACTATGGCTACACCTTC.

The chain recombines TRBV5-1 with TRBJ1-1; D call uncertain. The germline V gene encodes CDR1 SGHRS and CDR2 YFSETQ. Deletions cut 5 bases from V and 0 bases from J, with 8 bases between. The CDR3 is 13 residues long. CDR3 nucleotide sequence: TGCGCCAGCAGTTCTATAGTGAACACTGAAGCTTTCTTT. Amino acids: CASSSIVNTEAFF.

This clone appeared a single time. V is TRBV5-1 and J is TRBJ2-3; TRBD2 might be the D (7 bases). The CDR3 has 15 residues. Trimming removed 0 bases from V and 6 bases from J, with 14 bases in between. Germline CDR1 SGHRS, CDR2 YFSETQ. As DNA, the CDR3 is TGCGCCAGCAGCTTGGTAGTCGGGGGGCAGGATACGCAGTATTTT. Translating gives CASSLVVGGQDTQYF.

The rearrangement uses TRBV11-3 and TRBJ1-1; TRBD1 aligns across 8 bases. The ends lost 4 bases at V and 11 bases at J; junction bases unmatched: 9. The CDR3 is 13 residues long. The germline V gene encodes CDR1 SGHNT and CDR2 YENEEA. CDR3 loop: CASSYPTGDRAFF. The CDR3, as DNA: TGTGCCAGCAGCTACCCGACAGGGGATCGGGCTTTCTTT.

The chain uses TRBV5-4 and TRBJ1-1, with 10 bases fitting TRBD1. The CDR3 runs to 15 residues. CDR1 is SGHNT, CDR2 YYREEE, per germline (reference sequence). J was trimmed by 4 bases and V by 4 bases; bases with no gene match: 7. The CDR3 DNA reads TGTGCCAGCAGCCGGACAGGGGGGGACTTCACTGAAGCTTTCTTT. Its translation: CASSRTGGDFTEAFF.

CDR3 DNA: TGTGCCACCAGCAGAGATTGGAGGGTTAGGGAGCAGTACTTC. Amino acid sequence: CATSRDWRVREQYF. V and J are TRBV15 and TRBJ2-7; D is possibly TRBD2 (6 bases). Germline CDR1 is LNHNV and CDR2 is YYDKDF (reference sequence). The V end lost 0 bases, the J end lost 7 bases, and 13 bases lay between the germline ends. This CDR3 is 14 amino acids long.

V is TRBV27 and J is TRBJ1-2; no clear D. Trimming removed 3 bases from V and 8 bases from J, with 13 bases in between. The CDR3 consists of 13 residues. The V gene's germline CDR1 is MNHEY and CDR2 SMNVEV (reference sequence). In DNA form, the CDR3 reads TGTGCCAGCAGTTTCCTCGCAACGGGGGGCTACACCTTC. Its protein product is CASSFLATGGYTF.

The chain links TRBV7-3 to TRBJ1-1; D is undetermined. Germline V gene sequence: CDR1 SGHTA, CDR2 FQGTGA. The CDR3 is made up of 13 amino acids. V lost 3 bases and J 4 bases, leaving 9 bases between the germline ends. The CDR3 spells CASSFQVGTEAFF. DNA of the CDR3: TGTGCCAGCAGCTTCCAGGTGGGCACTGAAGCTTTCTTT.

The chain uses TRBV7-9 and TRBJ2-5, with 14 positions matching TRBD2. Per the germline V gene, CDR1 is SEHNR and CDR2 is FQNEAQ (reference sequence). The CDR3 has 16 residues. The J segment lost 5 bases and the V segment lost 7 bases, leaving 9 bases of the junction unmatched. CDR3 residues: CASTKRGLAGVETQYF. The CDR3 DNA is TGTGCCAGCACCAAAAGGGGACTAGCGGGAGTGGAGACCCAGTACTTC.

This clone has just one count. V usage is TRBV7-2 and J usage is TRBJ2-3; perhaps TRBD2 as D (5 bases). V was trimmed by 1 base and J by 3 bases, leaving 11 bases between them. The germline CDR1 and CDR2 sequences are SGHTA and FQGNSA. The CDR3 runs 15 residues. CDR3 sequence: CASSLDSRGTDTQYF. DNA of the CDR3: TGTGCCAGCAGCTTAGACAGCAGAGGGACAGATACGCAGTATTTT.

CDR3 nucleotides: TGTGCCTGGAGTGTAGGGGGTGGCTACACCTTC. It translates to CAWSVGGGYTF. The V call is TRBV30, the J call TRBJ1-2; D may be TRBD1 (6 bases). Germline assignment: CDR1 GTSNPN and CDR2 SVGIG (reference sequence). There are 11 residues in the CDR3. Trimming shortened V by 0 bases and J by 7 bases, and 6 bases separated the two germline ends. Based on the CDR3 plus reference TRBV30 and TRBJ1-2, the full variable domain is SQTIHQWPATLVQPVGSPLSLECTVEGTSNPNLYWYRQAAGRGLQLLFYSVGIGQISSEVPQNLSASRPQDRQFILSSKKLLLSDSGFYLCAWSVGGGYTFGSGTRLTVV.